Following are 22 T cell receptor beta chains from one sample sequenced in a study of blood T cell repertoires in COVID-19. Data came from immunoSEQ multiplex PCR; TCRdb stores just in-frame clones and leaves some out. The sample includes about 300,000 clones, 86% of them seen just once. Input material: peripheral blood. The receptors originated from a woman aged 50 to 60 with acute or convalescent COVID-19.

This chain uses TRBV19 with TRBJ1-2, with a possible D match to TRBD1 (6 bases). Germline CDR1 is LNHDA and CDR2 is SQIVND (reference sequence). Trimming cost V 8 bases and J 5 bases, with 12 bases left between them. This CDR3 is built from 12 residues. CDR3 nucleotides: TGTGCCAGTGAACAGGGTATTTATGGCTACACCTTC. This gives the protein CASEQGIYGYTF.

This clone was counted a few times. The junction shows a germline mismatch at one end, possibly a read error. The rearrangement links TRBV3-1 (or the pseudogene TRBV3-2) to TRBJ1-1; D perhaps matches TRBD1 (6 bases). In germline, CDR1 is LGHDT, CDR2 YNNKEL (reference sequence). The CDR3 spans 14 residues. The CDR3, as DNA: TGTGCCAGCAGTCAAGGGGGACAGAACACTGAAGCTTTCTTT. This gives the protein CASSQGGQNTEAFF.

The V call is TRBV6-5, the J call TRBJ2-1; 8 bases are shared with TRBD2. Per the germline V gene, CDR1 is MNHEY and CDR2 is SVGAGI. The J segment lost 3 bases and the V segment lost 7 bases, leaving 5 bases of the junction unmatched. The CDR3 consists of 14 residues. The CDR3 sequence is CASMVAGFYNEQFF. CDR3 nucleotide sequence: TGTGCCAGCATGGTAGCGGGGTTCTACAATGAGCAGTTCTTC.

The chain joins TRBV9 to TRBJ2-3; tentative D call: TRBD2 (6 bases). Per germline, CDR1 SGDLS and CDR2 YYNGEE. The CDR3 runs to 18 residues. The germline V and J ends were trimmed by 1 base and 2 bases, with 20 bases remaining between them. CDR3 protein: CASSVTHGLAPATDTQYF. CDR3 nucleotide sequence: TGTGCCAGCAGCGTAACCCATGGGCTAGCGCCCGCCACAGATACGCAGTATTTT.

The chain couples TRBV5-1 to TRBJ1-2; 9 bases match TRBD1. Germline CDR1 SGHRS, CDR2 YFSETQ. Trimming took 3 bases from V and 2 from J; bases not matched to a gene: 2. CDR3 length equals 14 residues. The CDR3 region is CASSSGTGNYGYTF. The CDR3 DNA follows: TGCGCCAGCAGCTCCGGGACAGGGAACTATGGCTACACCTTC.

The CDR3 nucleotides are TGTGCCACCAGCAGGGGACAGGGGGCGAAGACAGATACGCAGTATTTT. It encodes CATSRGQGAKTDTQYF. The V call is TRBV15, the J call TRBJ2-3; 12 bases are shared with TRBD1. V shed 3 bases, J shed 3 bases, and the junction held 4 bases outside the gene matches. Germline V CDR1 and CDR2: LNHNV, YYDKDF (reference sequence). The CDR3 loop spans 16 amino acids. Looking up the rest from reference TRBV15 and TRBJ2-3 gives the full variable domain: DAMVIQNPRYQVTQFGKPVTLSCSQTLNHNVMYWYQQKSSQAPKLLFHYYDKDFNNEADTPDNFQSRRPNTSFCFLDIRSPGLGDTAMYLCATSRGQGAKTDTQYFGPGTRLTVL.

This clone turned up a few times. V is TRBV29-1 and J is TRBJ1-5; 7 positions agree with TRBD1. The CDR3 runs 12 residues. Trimming removed 7 bases from V and 3 bases from J; junction bases left unmatched: 3. Germline-derived CDR1 and CDR2 are SQVTM and ANQGSEA. The CDR3 spells CSAGQVNQPQHF. The CDR3 coding sequence is TGCAGCGCAGGACAGGTCAATCAGCCCCAGCATTTT.

This clone was recorded a few times. The chain joins TRBV18 to TRBJ1-4; D is undetermined. The CDR3 has 18 residues. Trimming cost V 0 bases and J 10 bases, with 24 bases left between them. CDR1 is KGHSH and CDR2 is LQKENI in the germline V gene. The DNA for the CDR3 is TGTGCCAGCTCACCACCGGTCCTTGGGCCCCCGGCAGAAAGAAAACTGTTTTTT. It is translated as CASSPPVLGPPAERKLFF.

The chain combines TRBV7-8 with TRBJ2-3; D is possibly TRBD1 (6 bases). Trimming removed 6 bases at V and 4 bases at J, with 11 bases between. CDR3 length: 13 residues. In germline, CDR1 is SGHVS, CDR2 FQNEAQ. This CDR3 is CASRGEGADTQYF. The CDR3 nucleotides are TGTGCCAGCAGGGGAGAGGGGGCAGATACGCAGTATTTT.

The chain uses TRBV19 and TRBJ2-6; tentatively, D is TRBD2 (5 bases). There are 18 residues in the CDR3. Germline assignment: CDR1 LNHDA and CDR2 SQIVND (reference sequence). V was shortened by 6 bases and J by 0 bases, with 18 bases between the two germline ends. The CDR3 loop is CASSPDGKTYSGANVLTF. CDR3 coding DNA: TGTGCCAGTAGCCCGGACGGGAAGACCTACTCTGGGGCCAACGTCCTGACTTTC.

The chain combines TRBV19 with TRBJ1-5; TRBD1 agrees at 7 bases. This CDR3 comprises 16 residues. V lost 5 bases and J lost 1; bases outside the gene matches: 8. Per the germline V gene, CDR1 is LNHDA and CDR2 is SQIVND (reference sequence). The CDR3 DNA sequence: TGTGCCAGTAGTGGAACAGGGGTCGGGAGCAATCAGCCCCAGCATTTT. Translation gives CASSGTGVGSNQPQHF.

V usage is TRBV29-1 and J usage is TRBJ1-2; 9 bases fit TRBD1. CDR3 length: 13 amino acids. Germline V lookup: CDR1 SQVTM, CDR2 ANQGSEA. Trimming at V came to 2 bases and at J to 4 bases, leaving 2 bases not matched to a gene. CDR3 loop: CSVETGGGYGYTF. The CDR3 DNA is TGCAGCGTTGAAACAGGGGGCGGCTATGGCTACACCTTC.

The rearrangement uses TRBV11-3 and TRBJ2-2, with TRBD1 identical over 9 bases. V shed 7 bases and J 4 bases; nucleotides not matched to a gene: 7. CDR1 SGHNT and CDR2 YENEEA come from the germline V gene. CDR3 length: 15 residues. The CDR3 DNA follows: TGTGCCAGCACTCCCGGGACAGGGTCCACCGGGGAGCTGTTTTTT. It translates to CASTPGTGSTGELFF.

The V and J genes are TRBV28 and TRBJ1-3, with 8 positions matching TRBD1. Germline trimming cut 2 bases from V and 4 bases from J; bases unmatched to any gene: 19. CDR3 length: 20 residues. CDR1 and CDR2 (germline): MDHEN, SYDVKM. CDR3 region: CASSLLGYRRTGMRGNTIYF. The CDR3 DNA is TGTGCCAGCAGTTTACTTGGCTACAGACGGACAGGGATGCGGGGAAACACCATATATTTT.

The V call is TRBV24-1, the J call TRBJ2-7; 8 bases are shared with TRBD2. The V gene's germline CDR1 is KGHDR and CDR2 SFDVKD. The V and J ends lost 4 bases and 1 base, in that order; junction bases with no gene match: 8. The CDR3 runs to 16 residues. CDR3 coding DNA: TGTGCCACCAGTGACTCCGGCGGGGGGAGGTCCTACGAGCAGTACTTC. It is translated as CATSDSGGGRSYEQYF.

The V call is TRBV6-1, the J call TRBJ1-1, with TRBD1 as a possible D gene (6 bases). This CDR3 has 15 amino acids. In germline, CDR1 is MNHNS, CDR2 SASEGT. The V end lost 2 bases, the J end lost 7 bases, and 17 bases lay between the germline ends. As DNA, the CDR3 is TGTGCCAGCAGTGAAATGGTGAACAGGGAGGGTGAAGCTTTCTTT. It is translated as CASSEMVNREGEAFF.

V gene TRBV10-3 combines with J gene TRBJ1-1, with D perhaps matching TRBD1 (5 bases). The CDR3 contains 16 residues. Germline V CDR1 and CDR2: ENHRY, SYGVKD. Deletions cut 2 bases from V and 2 bases from J, with 15 bases between. The chain's CDR3 is CAISERGSTLNTEAFF. CDR3 bases: TGTGCCATCAGTGAGAGGGGAAGTACCCTAAACACTGAAGCTTTCTTT.

The gene calls are TRBV5-4 and TRBJ2-5; TRBD1 agrees at 9 bases. Per the germline V gene, CDR1 is SGHNT and CDR2 is YYREEE (reference sequence). The CDR3 loop spans 14 amino acids. Trimming cost V 4 bases and J 4 bases; bases outside gene matches: 5. This chain's CDR3 is CASSGTGGAETQYF. CDR3 bases: TGTGCCAGCAGCGGAACAGGGGGCGCAGAGACCCAGTACTTC.

The rearrangement uses TRBV10-3 and TRBJ2-3; TRBD2 matches at 9 bases. The CDR3 totals 13 residues. The V gene end was trimmed by 8 bases and the J gene end by 8 bases; junction bases not matched to a gene: 8. Germline V gene sequence: CDR1 ENHRY, CDR2 SYGVKD. CDR3 sequence: CAIGGTLAGTQYF. The CDR3 nucleotides are TGTGCCATCGGAGGAACACTAGCGGGTACGCAGTATTTT.

The chain uses TRBV6-2 or TRBV6-3 and TRBJ2-6; 9 bases line up with TRBD1. The CDR3 contains 18 residues. Trimming at V came to 6 bases and at J to 0 bases, leaving 9 bases not matched to a gene. Germline loops: CDR1 MNHEY, CDR2 SVGEGT. CDR3 loop: CASSRWTGDISGANVLTF. In DNA form, the CDR3 reads TGTGCCAGCAGCCGTTGGACAGGGGACATCTCTGGGGCCAACGTCCTGACTTTC.

This clone was seen a handful of times. The same CDR3 is also encoded by other DNA sequences in this sample. This sequence joins TRBV5-6 and TRBJ2-7; D is perhaps TRBD1 (5 bases). V dropped 1 base and J dropped 1 base, with 9 bases sitting between them. CDR3 length equals 14 residues. From germline, CDR1 is SGHDT and CDR2 YYEEEE. The CDR3 DNA reads TGTGCCAGCAGCTTGTTGGCAGGGTCCTACGAGCAGTACTTC. Amino acids: CASSLLAGSYEQYF.

The gene calls are TRBV18 and TRBJ1-1; 7 positions agree with TRBD1. CDR1 KGHSH and CDR2 LQKENI come from the germline V gene. The CDR3 totals 14 residues. Trimming cost V 5 bases and J 5 bases; bases outside gene matches: 8. The CDR3 coding sequence is TGTGCCAGCTCAGACACAGGGGATAATACTGAAGCTTTCTTT. Its protein is CASSDTGDNTEAFF.